The T cell receptor beta chain described here comes from a study of CD8 T cells in Susac syndrome. RNA, at about 0.45 to 1 ug, was reverse transcribed with random hexamers. TCRdb itself ran the immunoSEQ multiplex PCR reads through MiXCR, one entry per CDR3 protein. Counted here are approximately 190,000 distinct CDR3 sequences, over 75% occurring once; the ten biggest clones make up around 0.079%. Worth noting for this clonotype: Its antigen is not identified.

This CDR3 region has 15 residues. V was pared by 3 bases and J by 7 bases, with 15 bases between. CDR1 and CDR2 (germline): SEHNR, FQNEAQ (reference sequence). Findings and caveats of the study: It was acknowledged by the study that relatively few individuals were included in its TCR sequencing and HLA analysis.

The specimen sequenced was CD4+ T cells from PBMCs. V and J are TRBV7-9 and TRBJ1-4, with D possibly matching TRBD1 (5 bases). This TCR was recovered from a human donor with Susac syndrome. In DNA, the CDR3 is TGTGCCAGCAGCTTTCAGGGCAACGTTGGTGAAAAACTGTTTTTT. It codes for CASSFQGNVGEKLFF.